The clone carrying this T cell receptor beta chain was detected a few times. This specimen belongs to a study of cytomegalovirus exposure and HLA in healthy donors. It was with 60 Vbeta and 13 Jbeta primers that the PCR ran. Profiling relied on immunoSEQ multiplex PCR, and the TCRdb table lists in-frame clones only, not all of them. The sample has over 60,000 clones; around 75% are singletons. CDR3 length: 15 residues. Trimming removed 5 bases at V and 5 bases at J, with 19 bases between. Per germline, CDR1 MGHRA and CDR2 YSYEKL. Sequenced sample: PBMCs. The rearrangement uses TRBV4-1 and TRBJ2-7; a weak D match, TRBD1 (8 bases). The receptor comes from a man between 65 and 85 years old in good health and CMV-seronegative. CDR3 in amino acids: CASSLLQGGMDEQYF. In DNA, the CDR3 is TGCGCCAGCAGCTTACTACAGGGGGGGATGGACGAGCAGTACTTC.